The present T cell receptor (beta chain) was sequenced within a study of T-cell reconstitution after alpha-beta-depleted transplantation in children. Study-wide results and caveats: About two months after transplant, alpha-beta T cells reportedly came from several hundred expanded graft clones. Newly made T cells mostly supplied T-cell counts and diversity one year after transplant.

Construction of the TCRbeta library involved unique molecular identifiers. TCRdb itself ran the PCR reads through MiXCR, one entry per CDR3 protein. The profile shows around 250,000 distinct CDR3 sequences, around 8% of them singletons. This clonotype has ten or more counts. The antigen remains undetermined. The germline V gene encodes CDR1 DFQATT and CDR2 SNEGSKA (reference sequence). The CDR3 sequence is 11 residues long. V shed 3 bases and J shed 8 bases, with 7 bases lying between them. The sequences come from PBMCs, mostly from graft donor cells, collected 180 days after TCRalphabeta/CD19-depleted stem cell transplant. This chain joins TRBV20-1 and TRBJ1-4, with D uncertain. This TCR derives from a male patient under 18 who had a stem cell transplant for acute lymphoblastic leukemia, so the T cells may come from the graft donor. In DNA form, the CDR3 reads TGCAGTGCTAGTTACAGAGAAAAACTGTTTTTT. This translates into CSASYREKLFF.